The present TCR beta chain was sequenced within a study of beta chain features in type 1 diabetes. Study as a whole: Healthy donors and patients had similar age, gender and cell yields.

Germline CDR1 SNHLY, CDR2 FYNNEI. This CDR3 is 14 amino acids long. V was pared by 3 bases and J by 6 bases, with 15 bases between. The sample holds a few counts of this clone. Its antigen is as yet unknown. The isolated RNA, all of it, was reverse transcribed, so expressed TCRB transcripts were what got sequenced. The table came from immunoSEQ multiplex PCR; TCRdb's copy has only in-frame clones and leaves some out. The sample yields 120,000 to 150,000 clones, 10% to 15% seen once. General study points: TCRB CDR3 length was moderately but significantly reduced in all four CD4+ subsets of Type 1 diabetes patients. A definitive answer on HLA type influencing TCRB rearrangement was not reached here. Among type 1 diabetes patients, VDJ junctions had fewer insertions and more deletions.

Blood was collected once per donor into heparin, averaging about 110 mL. The sample consisted of central memory CD4+ T cells from blood. This clonotype was sampled from a man between 18 and 29 years old with type 1 diabetes. V usage is TRBV2 and J usage is TRBJ2-7; D might be TRBD1 or TRBD2, each matching 5 bases. In DNA, the CDR3 is TGTGCCAGCAGTGATGGGGGATTGGCTACCGAGCAGTACTTC. Protein product: CASSDGGLATEQYF. Full variable domain (missing parts from reference TRBV2 and TRBJ2-7): EPEVTQTPSHQVTQMGQEVILRCVPISNHLYFYWYRQILGQKVEFLVSFYNNEISEKSEIFDDQFSVERPDGSNFTLKIRSTKLEDSAMYFCASSDGGLATEQYFGPGTRLTVT.